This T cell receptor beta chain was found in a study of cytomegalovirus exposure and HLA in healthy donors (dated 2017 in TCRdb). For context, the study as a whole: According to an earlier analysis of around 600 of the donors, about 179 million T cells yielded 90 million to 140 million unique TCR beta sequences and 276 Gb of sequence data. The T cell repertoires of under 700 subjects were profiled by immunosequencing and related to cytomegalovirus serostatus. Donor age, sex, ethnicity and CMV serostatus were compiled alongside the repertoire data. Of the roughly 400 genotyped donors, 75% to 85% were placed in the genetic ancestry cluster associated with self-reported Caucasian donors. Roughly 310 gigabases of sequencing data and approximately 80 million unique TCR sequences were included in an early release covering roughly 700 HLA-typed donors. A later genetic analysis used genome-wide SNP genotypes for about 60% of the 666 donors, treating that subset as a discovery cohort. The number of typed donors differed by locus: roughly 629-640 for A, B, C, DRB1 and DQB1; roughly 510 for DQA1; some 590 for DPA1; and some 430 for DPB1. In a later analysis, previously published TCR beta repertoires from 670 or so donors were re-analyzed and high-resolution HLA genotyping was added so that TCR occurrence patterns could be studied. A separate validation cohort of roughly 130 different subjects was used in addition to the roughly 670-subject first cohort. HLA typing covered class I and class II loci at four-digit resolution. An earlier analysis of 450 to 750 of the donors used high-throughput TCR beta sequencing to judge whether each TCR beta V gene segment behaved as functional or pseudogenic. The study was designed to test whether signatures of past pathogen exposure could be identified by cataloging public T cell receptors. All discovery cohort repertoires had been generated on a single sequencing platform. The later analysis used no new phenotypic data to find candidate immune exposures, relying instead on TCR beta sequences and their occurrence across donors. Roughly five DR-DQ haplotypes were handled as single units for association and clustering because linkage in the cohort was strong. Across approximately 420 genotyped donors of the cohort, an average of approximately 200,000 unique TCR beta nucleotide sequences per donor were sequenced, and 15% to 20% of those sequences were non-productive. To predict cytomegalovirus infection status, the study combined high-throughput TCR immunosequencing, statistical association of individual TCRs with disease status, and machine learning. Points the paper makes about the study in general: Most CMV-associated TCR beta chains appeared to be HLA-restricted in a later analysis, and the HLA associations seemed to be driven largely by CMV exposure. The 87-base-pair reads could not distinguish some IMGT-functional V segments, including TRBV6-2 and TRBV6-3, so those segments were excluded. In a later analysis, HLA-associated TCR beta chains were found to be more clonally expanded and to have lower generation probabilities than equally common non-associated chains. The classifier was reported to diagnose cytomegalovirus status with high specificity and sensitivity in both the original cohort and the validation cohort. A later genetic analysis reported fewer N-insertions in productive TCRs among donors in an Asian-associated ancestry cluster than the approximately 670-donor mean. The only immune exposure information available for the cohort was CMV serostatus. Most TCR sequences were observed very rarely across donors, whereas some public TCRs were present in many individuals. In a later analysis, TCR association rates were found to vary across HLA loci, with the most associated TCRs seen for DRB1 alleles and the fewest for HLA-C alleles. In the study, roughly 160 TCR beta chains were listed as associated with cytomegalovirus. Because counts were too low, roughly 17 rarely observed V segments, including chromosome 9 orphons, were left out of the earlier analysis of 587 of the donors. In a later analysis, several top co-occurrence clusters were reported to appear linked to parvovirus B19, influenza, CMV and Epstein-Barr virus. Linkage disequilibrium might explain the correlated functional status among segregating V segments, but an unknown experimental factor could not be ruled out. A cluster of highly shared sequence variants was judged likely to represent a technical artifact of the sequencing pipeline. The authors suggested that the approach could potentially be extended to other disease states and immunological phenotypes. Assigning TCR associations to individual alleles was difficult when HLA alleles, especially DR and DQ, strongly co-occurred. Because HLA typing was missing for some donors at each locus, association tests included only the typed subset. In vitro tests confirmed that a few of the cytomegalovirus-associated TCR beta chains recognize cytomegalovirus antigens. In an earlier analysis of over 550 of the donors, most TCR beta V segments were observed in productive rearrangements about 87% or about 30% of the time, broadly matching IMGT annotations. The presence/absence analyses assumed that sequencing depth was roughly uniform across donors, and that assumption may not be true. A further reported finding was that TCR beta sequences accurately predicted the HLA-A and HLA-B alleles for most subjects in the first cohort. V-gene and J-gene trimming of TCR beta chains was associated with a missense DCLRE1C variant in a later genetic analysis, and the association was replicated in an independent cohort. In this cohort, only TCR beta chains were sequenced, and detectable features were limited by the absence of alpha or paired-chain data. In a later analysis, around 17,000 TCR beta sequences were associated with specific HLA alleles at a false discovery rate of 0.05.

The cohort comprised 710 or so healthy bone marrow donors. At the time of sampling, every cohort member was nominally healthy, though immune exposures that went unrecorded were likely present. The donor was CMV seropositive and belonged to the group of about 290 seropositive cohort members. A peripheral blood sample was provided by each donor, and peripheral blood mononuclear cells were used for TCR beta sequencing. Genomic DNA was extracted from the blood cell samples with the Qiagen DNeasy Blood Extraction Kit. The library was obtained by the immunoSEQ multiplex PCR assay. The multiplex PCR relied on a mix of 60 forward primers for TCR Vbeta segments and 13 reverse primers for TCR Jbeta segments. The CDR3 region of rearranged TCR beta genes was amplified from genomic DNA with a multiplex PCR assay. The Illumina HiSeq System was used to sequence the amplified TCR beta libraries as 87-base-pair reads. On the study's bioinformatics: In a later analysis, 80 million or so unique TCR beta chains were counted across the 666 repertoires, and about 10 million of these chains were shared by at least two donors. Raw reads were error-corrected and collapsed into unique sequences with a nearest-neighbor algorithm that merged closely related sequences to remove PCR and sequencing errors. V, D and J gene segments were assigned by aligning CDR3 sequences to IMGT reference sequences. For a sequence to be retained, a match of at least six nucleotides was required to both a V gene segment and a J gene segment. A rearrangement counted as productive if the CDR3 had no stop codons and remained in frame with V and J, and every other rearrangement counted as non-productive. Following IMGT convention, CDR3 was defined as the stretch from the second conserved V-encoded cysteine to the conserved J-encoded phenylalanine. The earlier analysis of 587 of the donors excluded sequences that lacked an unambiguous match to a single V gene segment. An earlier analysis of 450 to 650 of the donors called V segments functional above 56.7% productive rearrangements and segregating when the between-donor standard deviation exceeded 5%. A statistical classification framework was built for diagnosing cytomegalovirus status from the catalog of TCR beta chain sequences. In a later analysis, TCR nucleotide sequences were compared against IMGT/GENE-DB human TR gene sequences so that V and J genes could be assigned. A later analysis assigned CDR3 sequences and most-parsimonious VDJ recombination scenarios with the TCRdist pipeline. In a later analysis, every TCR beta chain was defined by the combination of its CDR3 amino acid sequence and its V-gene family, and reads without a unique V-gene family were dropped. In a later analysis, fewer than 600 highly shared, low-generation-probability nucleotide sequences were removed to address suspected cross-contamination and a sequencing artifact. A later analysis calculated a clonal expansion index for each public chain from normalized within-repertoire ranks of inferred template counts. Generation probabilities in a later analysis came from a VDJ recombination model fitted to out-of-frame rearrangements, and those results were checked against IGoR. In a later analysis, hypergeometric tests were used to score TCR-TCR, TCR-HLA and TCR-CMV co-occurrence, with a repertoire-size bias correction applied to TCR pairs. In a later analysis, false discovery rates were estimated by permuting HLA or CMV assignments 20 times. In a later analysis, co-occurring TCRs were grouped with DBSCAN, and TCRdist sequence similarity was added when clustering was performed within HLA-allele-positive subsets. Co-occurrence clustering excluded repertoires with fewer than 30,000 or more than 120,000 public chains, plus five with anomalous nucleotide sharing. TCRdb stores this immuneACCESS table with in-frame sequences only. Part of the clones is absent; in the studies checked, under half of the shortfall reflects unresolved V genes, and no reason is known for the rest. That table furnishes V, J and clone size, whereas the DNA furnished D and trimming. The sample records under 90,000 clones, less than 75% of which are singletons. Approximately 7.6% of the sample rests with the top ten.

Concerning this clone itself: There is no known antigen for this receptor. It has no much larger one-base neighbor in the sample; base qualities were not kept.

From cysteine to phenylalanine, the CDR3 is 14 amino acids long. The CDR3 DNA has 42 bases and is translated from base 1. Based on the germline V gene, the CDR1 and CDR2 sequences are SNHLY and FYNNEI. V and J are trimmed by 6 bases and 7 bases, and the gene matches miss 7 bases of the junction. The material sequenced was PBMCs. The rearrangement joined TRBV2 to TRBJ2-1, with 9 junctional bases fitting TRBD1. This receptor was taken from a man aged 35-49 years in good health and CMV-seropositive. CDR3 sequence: CASRWGQGGNEQFF. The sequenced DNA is TGTGCCAGCAGGTGGGGACAGGGTGGGAATGAGCAGTTCTTC.